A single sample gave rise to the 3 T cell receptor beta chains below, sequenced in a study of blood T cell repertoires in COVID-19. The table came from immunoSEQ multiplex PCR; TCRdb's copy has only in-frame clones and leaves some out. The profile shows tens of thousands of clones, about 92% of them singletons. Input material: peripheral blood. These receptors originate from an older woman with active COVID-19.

The DNA for the CDR3 is TGTGCCAGCAGTTACGGGACTAGCAGTGAGCAGTTCTTC. Protein sequence: CASSYGTSSEQFF. The rearrangement joins TRBV6-6 to TRBJ2-1; TRBD2 aligns across 9 bases. Germline CDR1 reads MNHNY; CDR2 reads SVGAGI (reference sequence). The V and J ends lost 2 bases and 9 bases, in that order; junction bases with no gene match: 2. There are 13 residues in the CDR3.

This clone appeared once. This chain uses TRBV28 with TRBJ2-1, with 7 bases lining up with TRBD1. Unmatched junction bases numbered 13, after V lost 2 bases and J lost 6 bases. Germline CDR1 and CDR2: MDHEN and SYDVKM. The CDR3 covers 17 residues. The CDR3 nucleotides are TGTGCCAGCAGTTTACCACAGGGGACACTTTCGGGCAATGAGCAGTTCTTC. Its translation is CASSLPQGTLSGNEQFF.

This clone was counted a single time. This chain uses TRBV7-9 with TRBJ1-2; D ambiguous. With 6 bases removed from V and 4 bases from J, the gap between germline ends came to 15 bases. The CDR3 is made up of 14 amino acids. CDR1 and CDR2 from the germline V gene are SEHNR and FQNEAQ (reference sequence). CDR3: CASRQSSGVYGYTF. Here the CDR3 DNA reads TGTGCCAGCAGACAAAGCAGCGGGGTCTATGGCTACACCTTC.